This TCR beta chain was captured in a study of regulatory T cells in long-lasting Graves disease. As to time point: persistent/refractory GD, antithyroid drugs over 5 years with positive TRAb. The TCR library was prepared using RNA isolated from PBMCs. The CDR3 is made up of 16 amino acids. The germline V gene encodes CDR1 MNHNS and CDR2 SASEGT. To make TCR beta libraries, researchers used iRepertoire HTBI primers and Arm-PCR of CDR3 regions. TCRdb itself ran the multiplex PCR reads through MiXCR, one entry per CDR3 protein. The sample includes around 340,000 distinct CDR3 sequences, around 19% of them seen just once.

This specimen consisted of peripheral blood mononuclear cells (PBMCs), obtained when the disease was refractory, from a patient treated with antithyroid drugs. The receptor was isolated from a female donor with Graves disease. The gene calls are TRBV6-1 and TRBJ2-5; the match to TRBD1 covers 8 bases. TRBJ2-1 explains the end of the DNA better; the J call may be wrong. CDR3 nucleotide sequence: TGTGCCAGCAAAAGAGGGGACAGGTCCGTCCCCAATGAGCAGTTCTTC. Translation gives CASKRGDRSVPNEQFF.